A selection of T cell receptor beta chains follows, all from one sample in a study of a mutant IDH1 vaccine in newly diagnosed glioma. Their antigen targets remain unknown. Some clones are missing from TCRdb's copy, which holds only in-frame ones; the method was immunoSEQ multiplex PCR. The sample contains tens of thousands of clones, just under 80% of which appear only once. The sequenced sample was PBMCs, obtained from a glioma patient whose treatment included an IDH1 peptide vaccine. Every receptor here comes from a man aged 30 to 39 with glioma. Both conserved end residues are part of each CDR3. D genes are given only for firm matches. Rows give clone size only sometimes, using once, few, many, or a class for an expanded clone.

CASSPDGVSNQPQHF | TGTGCCAGCAGCCCGGACGGGGTTAGCAATCAGCCCCAGCATTTT | TRBJ1-5 | - | TRBV5-5 | -
CASSLVGTGAYEQYF | TGCGCCAGCAGCTTGGTCGGGACAGGAGCCTACGAGCAGTACTTC | TRBJ2-7 | TRBD1 | TRBV5-1 | -
CASSYDDRAGQPQHF | TGTGCCAGCAGTTACGACGACAGGGCCGGACAGCCCCAGCATTTT | TRBJ1-5 | TRBD1 | TRBV6-5 | -
CASSLRVGLGSGNTIYF | TGCGCCAGCAGCCTAAGGGTGGGATTGGGCAGTGGAAACACCATATATTTT | TRBJ1-3 | - | TRBV4-3 | -
CASRSSEQPQHF | TGTGCCAGCAGGTCTTCGGAGCAGCCCCAGCATTTT | TRBJ1-5 | - | TRBV6-6 | few
CASSEVGADGNQPQHF | TGTGCCAGCAGTGAAGTTGGAGCAGATGGCAATCAGCCCCAGCATTTT | TRBJ1-5 | - | TRBV6-1 | -
CASSFGQGYGYTF | TGCGCCAGCAGCTTCGGACAGGGATATGGCTACACCTTC | TRBJ1-2 | TRBD1 | TRBV5-1 | -
CASSLGADTDTQYF | TGCGCCAGCAGCTTGGGCGCGGACACAGATACGCAGTATTTT | TRBJ2-3 | - | TRBV5-1 | -
CSVEDLNRGLFQAFF | TGCAGCGTTGAAGATCTTAACAGGGGTTTGTTTCAAGCTTTCTTT | TRBJ1-1 | TRBD1 | TRBV29-1 | few
CASSQSAGDSLGGYTF | TGCGCCAGCAGCCAATCCGCCGGGGACAGCCTGGGGGGCTACACCTTC | TRBJ1-2 | TRBD1 | TRBV5-1 | -
CASSLGQDHFTDTQYF | TGTGCCAGCAGTTTGGGACAGGATCATTTTACAGATACGCAGTATTTT | TRBJ2-3 | TRBD1 | TRBV6-5 | -
CASSSGGTSGNYNEQFF | TGCGCCAGCAGCTCTGGGGGGACTAGCGGGAACTACAATGAGCAGTTCTTC | TRBJ2-1 | TRBD2 | TRBV5-1 | -
CASRQRQNYGYTF | TGTGCCAGTAGGCAGAGACAAAACTATGGCTACACCTTC | TRBJ1-2 | - | TRBV19 | -
CAIGGTGLYEQYF | TGTGCCATCGGCGGGACAGGGCTCTACGAGCAGTACTTC | TRBJ2-7 | TRBD1 | TRBV10-3 | -
CASSPGDTAYEQYF | TGTGCCAGCAGCCCGGGGGACACCGCCTACGAGCAGTACTTC | TRBJ2-7 | - | TRBV7-3 | -
CASSYRTSGNTGELFF | TGTGCCAGCAGCTACCGGACTAGCGGTAACACCGGGGAGCTGTTTTTT | TRBJ2-2 | TRBD2 | TRBV13 | -
CASSSTSGRAYEQYF | TGTGCCAGCAGCTCAACTAGCGGGAGGGCCTACGAGCAGTACTTC | TRBJ2-7 | TRBD2 | TRBV7-8 | once
CASSSDRRSYEQYF | TGTGCCAGCAGCTCGGACAGGCGTTCCTACGAGCAGTACTTC | TRBJ2-7 | TRBD1 | TRBV7-2 | -
CSASPKETQYF | TGCAGTGCCAGTCCAAAGGAGACCCAGTACTTC | TRBJ2-5 | - | TRBV20-1 | -
CASSPTVDRAGEAFF | TGTGCCAGCTCACCAACTGTAGACAGGGCGGGGGAAGCTTTCTTT | TRBJ1-1 | TRBD1 | TRBV18 | -
CASSHVTGNYGYTF | TGCGCCAGCAGCCACGTGACAGGCAACTATGGCTACACCTTC | TRBJ1-2 | - | TRBV4-1 | -
CASSLGRAEGQYF | TGTGCCAGCAGCTTAGGCAGGGCGGAAGGGCAGTACTTC | TRBJ2-7 | - | TRBV7-2 | -
CASSLGTGLYEQYF | TGCGCCAGCAGCTTGGGGACAGGTCTCTACGAGCAGTACTTC | TRBJ2-7 | TRBD1 | TRBV5-1 | -
CAWSGLASYEQYF | TGTGCCTGGAGCGGATTAGCCTCCTACGAGCAGTACTTC | TRBJ2-7 | - | TRBV30 | -
CASSHTGEVTGELFF | TGTGCCAGCAGTCACACAGGGGAAGTCACCGGGGAGCTGTTTTTT | TRBJ2-2 | TRBD1 | TRBV27 | once
CASSLTDRGYGYTF | TGTGCCAGCAGTCTAACGGACAGGGGATATGGCTACACCTTC | TRBJ1-2 | TRBD1 | TRBV27 | -
CASSQVVGRDSPLHF | TGCGCCAGCAGCCAAGTCGTTGGAAGGGATTCACCCCTCCACTTT | TRBJ1-6 | - | TRBV4-3 | -
CASSRYRGAGEQYF | TGTGCCAGCAGTCGCTACCGGGGCGCTGGCGAGCAGTACTTC | TRBJ2-7 | - | TRBV11-3 | -
CASSYAGAYEQYF | TGCGCCAGTTCATACGCAGGAGCCTACGAGCAGTACTTC | TRBJ2-7 | - | TRBV5-1 | -
CASSQDFGTGARTF | - | TRBJ1-2 | - | TRBV14 | -
CASSLGPPREVRKEQYF | TGTGCCAGCAGCTTAGGCCCGCCGCGGGAGGTCCGGAAGGAGCAGTACTTC | TRBJ2-7 | TRBD2 | TRBV13 | -
CASSEGQGPLYGYTF | TGTGCCAGCAGTGAAGGACAGGGCCCTCTCTATGGCTACACCTTC | TRBJ1-2 | TRBD1 | TRBV6-1 | -
CASSGRPRQGNQPQHF | TGTGCCAGCAGTGGGCGACCCCGACAGGGAAATCAGCCCCAGCATTTT | TRBJ1-5 | TRBD1 | TRBV6-1 | few
CASSEEQISNQPQHF | TGTGCCAGTTCCGAGGAACAGATTAGCAATCAGCCCCAGCATTTT | TRBJ1-5 | - | TRBV19 | -
CASSLKVRTGDTDTQYF | TGTGCCAGCAGCTTGAAGGTCAGGACAGGGGATACAGATACGCAGTATTTT | TRBJ2-3 | TRBD1 | TRBV5-8 | -